This paragraph reports one T cell receptor beta chain. Its antigen is not identified. The sample comes from a study of T cells after yellow fever vaccination. TCRdb analysed the 5' RACE reads with MiXCR anew, one entry per CDR3 protein. The sample yields approximately 580,000 distinct CDR3 sequences, about 17% seen once. Study results and limitations: Weaker overall was a secondary response that nonetheless peaked faster, on day 5 versus 15. Researchers noted that a small share of clonotypes showed up in both CD4 and CD8 compartments.

The germline V gene has CDR1 SGHRS and CDR2 YFSETQ. This CDR3 spans 14 amino acids. V dropped 6 bases and J dropped 5 bases, with 12 bases sitting between them. The input for sequencing was PBMCs, taken more than 4 days after the first yellow fever vaccination. J is TRBJ1-6 and V is TRBV5-1; a weak D match, TRBD1 (5 bases). This TCR was sampled from a young man who received the YFV17D yellow fever vaccine. The CDR3 sequence is CASKWDENNSPLHF. The CDR3 coding sequence is TGCGCCAGCAAGTGGGACGAGAATAATTCACCCCTCCACTTT.